This TCR beta chain appears in the sequencing data of a study of shared clonotypes between healthy human individuals. Whole-study context: The composition of the donors was a couple of women and a few men aged 18 to 49. Three plates each covered CD4 naive and memory; CD8 naive two, CD8 memory one. Findings and caveats of the study: Among non-shared clonotypes, generation probabilities were lower than among those shared by all four donors. Approximately 4.9% of naive CD4 clonotypes were shared across four donors.

For this clone: Its antigen is not identified.

Libraries were prepared by immunoSEQ multiplex PCR; TCRdb keeps only in-frame clonotypes and omits some of them. This table has hundreds of thousands of clones, around 92% appearing once. The naive CD8 subset, CD45RO-negative cells positively selected for CCR7, excluded terminally differentiated effector memory CD45RA+ cells. This TCR came from a man aged 25-45 years in good health. The sequenced material came from naive CD8+ T cells sorted from blood.

The CDR3 DNA follows: TGTGCCAGCAGCTTGTACGGGGCAACCTACGAGCAGTACTTC. Residues: CASSLYGATYEQYF. The chain carries TRBV5-5 and TRBJ2-7; the D gene could be TRBD1 or TRBD2 (5 bases each). Germline-derived CDR1 and CDR2 are SGHKS and YYEKEE (reference sequence). The CDR3 covers 14 residues. V was trimmed by 1 base and J by 2 bases, leaving 10 bases between them. Looking up the rest from reference TRBV5-5 and TRBJ2-7 gives the full variable domain: DAGVTQSPTHLIKTRGQQVTLRCSPISGHKSVSWYQQVLGQGPQFIFQYYEKEERGRGNFPDRFSARQFPNYSSELNVNALLLGDSALYLCASSLYGATYEQYFGPGTRLTVT.